The entry that follows covers one T cell receptor (beta chain) sequence. Its antigen is unknown. A much larger clone lies a single base off, so this may be a read error. The CDR3 loop spans 13 amino acids. Per germline, CDR1 LGHDT and CDR2 YNNKEL (reference sequence). The data were obtained in a study of early T cells in non-severe SARS-CoV-2 infection. Study details: RNA in bulk from unsorted whole blood was sequenced, and chains were unpaired. The study's findings and limits: CD4 and private specificities were missed by VDJdb matching, which favored anti-spike CD8 responses.

The protocol attached unique molecular identifiers to individual cDNA molecules. TCRdb fed the 5' RACE reads into MiXCR, producing one record per CDR3 protein. The sample has tens of thousands of distinct CDR3 sequences, 13% seen once. The clonotype was recovered from an adult who was a healthcare worker with PCR-confirmed SARS-CoV-2 infection or an uninfected control (not recorded which). The chain joins TRBV3-1 to TRBJ2-1; possibly TRBD1 or TRBD2 for D (5 bases each). The specimen was whole blood. CDR3 sequence reads: CASRQAGRNEQFF. CDR3 bases: TGTGCCAGCAGGCAAGCAGGGAGAAATGAGCAGTTCTTC.